This TCR beta chain was recorded in a study of technical replicates of blood from a handful of donors (dated by TCRdb to between 2016 and 2019). The receptor library was made with the immunoSEQ multiplex PCR assay. TCRdb stores this immuneACCESS table with in-frame sequences only. Part of the clones is absent; in the studies checked, under half of the shortfall reflects unresolved V genes, and no reason is known for the rest. The sample data list 80,000 to 95,000 clones, and about 91% of these were observed just once. Of the sample, 0.27% is held by the ten largest clones. The germline V gene sets CDR1 to SGHAT and CDR2 to FQNNGV. The CDR3 spans 18 residues, from the cysteine through the phenylalanine. Only the CDR3 portion is preserved as DNA: 54 bases, with reading frame beginning at the first base. V ends up 1 base short and J 1 base short, with an unmatched junction base count of 6. On this clone: The specificity of this receptor is unknown. Base qualities are not provided; no much larger clone lies one nucleotide away.

The clonotype comes from a human donor in good health. Material: T cells isolated from PBMCs. This receptor chain uses TRBV11-2 and TRBJ2-4; 11 bases in the junction line up with TRBD2. The DNA is TGTGCCAGCAGCTTAGGGCCCTCTAGCGGGGGGGCCAAAAACATTCAGTACTTC. This is translated as CASSLGPSSGGAKNIQYF.